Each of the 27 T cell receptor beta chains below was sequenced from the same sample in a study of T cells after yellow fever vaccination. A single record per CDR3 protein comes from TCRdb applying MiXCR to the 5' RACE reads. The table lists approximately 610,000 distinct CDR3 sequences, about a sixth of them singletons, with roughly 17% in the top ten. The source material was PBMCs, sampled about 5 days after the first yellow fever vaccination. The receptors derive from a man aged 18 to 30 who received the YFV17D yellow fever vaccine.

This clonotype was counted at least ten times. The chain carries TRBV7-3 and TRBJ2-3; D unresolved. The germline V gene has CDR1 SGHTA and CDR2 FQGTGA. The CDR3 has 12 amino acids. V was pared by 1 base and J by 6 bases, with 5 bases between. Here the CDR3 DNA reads TGTGCCAGCAGCTTAATAGGCGATACGCAGTATTTT. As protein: CASSLIGDTQYF.

DNA of the CDR3: TGCAGCGTTTCGTGGACGGAGCAGTTCTTC. This sequence encodes CSVSWTEQFF. This chain joins TRBV29-1 and TRBJ2-1; unclear D gene. Trimming stripped 5 bases from V and 10 bases from J, with 9 bases between. CDR3 size: 10 residues. Germline lookup yields CDR1 SQVTM and CDR2 ANQGSEA.

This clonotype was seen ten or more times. In nucleotides, the CDR3 is TGCAGTGCTAGAGATCATTGGAGAGGGTTATGGAATTCACCCCTCCACTTT. Residues: CSARDHWRGLWNSPLHF. This sequence joins TRBV20-1 and TRBJ1-6; no reliable D call. Germline-derived CDR1 and CDR2 are DFQATT and SNEGSKA (reference sequence). Deletions cut 0 bases from V and 7 bases from J, with 19 bases between. The CDR3 has 17 residues.

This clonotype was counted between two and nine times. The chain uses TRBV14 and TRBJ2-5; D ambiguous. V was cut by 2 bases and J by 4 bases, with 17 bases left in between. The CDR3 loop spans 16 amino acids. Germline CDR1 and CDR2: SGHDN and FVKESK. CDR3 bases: TGTGCCAGCAGCCAATTCACATCCGGAAACGGAGAGACCCAGTACTTC. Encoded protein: CASSQFTSGNGETQYF.

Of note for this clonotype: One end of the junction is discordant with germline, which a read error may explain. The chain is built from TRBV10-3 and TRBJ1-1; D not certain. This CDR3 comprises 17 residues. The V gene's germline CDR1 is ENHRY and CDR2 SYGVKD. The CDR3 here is CAISEPSGRPGNTDAFF. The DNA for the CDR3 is TGTGCCATCAGTGAGCCGAGCGGACGGCCGGGGAACACTGATGCTTTCTTT.

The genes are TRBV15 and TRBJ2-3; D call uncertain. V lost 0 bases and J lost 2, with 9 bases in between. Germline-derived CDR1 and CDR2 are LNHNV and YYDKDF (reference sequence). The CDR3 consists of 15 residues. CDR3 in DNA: TGTGCCACCAGCAGAGATCGGACCCTCACAGATACGCAGTATTTT. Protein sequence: CATSRDRTLTDTQYF.

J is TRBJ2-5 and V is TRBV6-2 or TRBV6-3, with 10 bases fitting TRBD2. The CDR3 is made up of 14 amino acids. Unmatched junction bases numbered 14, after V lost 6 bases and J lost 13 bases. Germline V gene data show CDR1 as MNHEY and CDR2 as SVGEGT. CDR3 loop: CASSPPTSGYLGYF. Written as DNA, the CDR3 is TGTGCCAGCAGCCCCCCGACTAGCGGGTACCTCGGGTACTTC.

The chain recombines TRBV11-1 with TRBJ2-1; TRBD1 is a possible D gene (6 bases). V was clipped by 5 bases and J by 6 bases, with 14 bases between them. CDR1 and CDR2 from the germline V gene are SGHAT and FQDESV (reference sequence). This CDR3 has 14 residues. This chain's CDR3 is CASSQIGTTNEQFF. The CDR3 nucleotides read TGTGCCAGCAGCCAAATCGGGACAACCAATGAGCAGTTCTTC.

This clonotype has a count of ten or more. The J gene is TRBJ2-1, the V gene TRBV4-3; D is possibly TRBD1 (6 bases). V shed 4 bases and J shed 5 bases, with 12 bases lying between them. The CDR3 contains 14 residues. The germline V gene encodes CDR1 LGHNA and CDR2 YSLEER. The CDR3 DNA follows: TGCGCCAGCAGCCGCCGGGACATTAACAATGAGCAGTTCTTC. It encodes CASSRRDINNEQFF.

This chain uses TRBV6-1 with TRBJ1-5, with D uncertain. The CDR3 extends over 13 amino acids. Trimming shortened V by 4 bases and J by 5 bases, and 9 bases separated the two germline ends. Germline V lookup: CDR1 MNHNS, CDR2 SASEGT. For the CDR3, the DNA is TGTGCCAGCAGTGTTCATGTCGATCAGCCCCAGCATTTT. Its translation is CASSVHVDQPQHF.

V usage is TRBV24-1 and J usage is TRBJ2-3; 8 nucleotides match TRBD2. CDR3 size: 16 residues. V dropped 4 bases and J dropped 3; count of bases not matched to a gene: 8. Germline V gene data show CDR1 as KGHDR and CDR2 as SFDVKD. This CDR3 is CATSDPTGGLTDTQYF. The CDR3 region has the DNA TGTGCCACCAGTGACCCGACGGGGGGGCTGACAGATACGCAGTATTTT.

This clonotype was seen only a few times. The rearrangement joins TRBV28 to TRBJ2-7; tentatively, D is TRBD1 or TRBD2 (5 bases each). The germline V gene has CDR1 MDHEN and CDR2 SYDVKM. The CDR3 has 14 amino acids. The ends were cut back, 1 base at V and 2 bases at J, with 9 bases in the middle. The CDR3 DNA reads TGTGCCAGCAGTTTATACGGGGACCCCTACGAGCAGTACGTC. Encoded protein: CASSLYGDPYEQYV.

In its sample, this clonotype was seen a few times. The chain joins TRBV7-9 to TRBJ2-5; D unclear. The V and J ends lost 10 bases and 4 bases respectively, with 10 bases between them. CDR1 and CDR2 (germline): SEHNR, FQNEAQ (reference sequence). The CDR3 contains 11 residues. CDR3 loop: CAILLLETQYF. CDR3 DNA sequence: TGTGCCATTCTACTCTTAGAGACCCAGTACTTC.

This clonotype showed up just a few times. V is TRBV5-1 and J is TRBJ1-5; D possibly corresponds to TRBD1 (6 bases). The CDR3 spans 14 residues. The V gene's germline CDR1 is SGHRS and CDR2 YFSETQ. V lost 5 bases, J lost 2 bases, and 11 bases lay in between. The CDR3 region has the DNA TGCGCCAGCAGGAGTGAGGGGGGCAATCAGCCCCAGCATTTT. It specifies CASRSEGGNQPQHF.

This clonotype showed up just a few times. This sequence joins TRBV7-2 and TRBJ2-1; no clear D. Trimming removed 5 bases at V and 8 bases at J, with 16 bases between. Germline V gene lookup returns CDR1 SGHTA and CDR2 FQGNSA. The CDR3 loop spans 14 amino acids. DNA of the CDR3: TGTGCCAGCAGCCCCCACCCGCTAGTGGATGAGCAGTTCTTC. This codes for CASSPHPLVDEQFF.

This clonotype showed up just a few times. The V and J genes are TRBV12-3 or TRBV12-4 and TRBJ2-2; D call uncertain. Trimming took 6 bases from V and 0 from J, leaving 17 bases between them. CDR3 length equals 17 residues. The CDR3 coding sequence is TGTGCCAGCAGCGCCATCTGGGGTATGGCGAACACCGGGGAGCTGTTTTTT. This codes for CASSAIWGMANTGELFF.

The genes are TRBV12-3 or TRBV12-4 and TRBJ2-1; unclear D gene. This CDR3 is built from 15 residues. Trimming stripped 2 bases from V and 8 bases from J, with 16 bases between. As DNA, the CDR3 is TGTGCCAGCAGTTTAATATCGTGGGATCGGGATGAGCAGTTCTTC. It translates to CASSLISWDRDEQFF.

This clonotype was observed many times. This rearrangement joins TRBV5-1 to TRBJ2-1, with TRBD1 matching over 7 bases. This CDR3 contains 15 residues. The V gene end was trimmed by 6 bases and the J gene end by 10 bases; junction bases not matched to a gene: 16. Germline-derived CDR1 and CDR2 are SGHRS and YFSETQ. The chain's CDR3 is CASTRLAGARGEQFF. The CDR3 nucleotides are TGCGCCAGCACCCGGTTGGCAGGCGCCAGGGGGGAGCAGTTCTTC.

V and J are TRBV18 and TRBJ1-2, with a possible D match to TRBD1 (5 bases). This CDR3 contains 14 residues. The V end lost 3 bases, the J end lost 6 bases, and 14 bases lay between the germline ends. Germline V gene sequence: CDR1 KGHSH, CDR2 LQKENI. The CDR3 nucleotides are TGTGCCAGCTCACCTGATCATCAGGGCGATGGCTACACCTTC. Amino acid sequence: CASSPDHQGDGYTF.

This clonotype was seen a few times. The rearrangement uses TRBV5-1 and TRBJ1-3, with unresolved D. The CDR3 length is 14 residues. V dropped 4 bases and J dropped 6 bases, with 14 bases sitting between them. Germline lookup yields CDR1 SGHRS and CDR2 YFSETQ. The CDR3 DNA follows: TGCGCCAGCAGCCCCGAGCTTGCCGTAAACACCATATATTTT. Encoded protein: CASSPELAVNTIYF.

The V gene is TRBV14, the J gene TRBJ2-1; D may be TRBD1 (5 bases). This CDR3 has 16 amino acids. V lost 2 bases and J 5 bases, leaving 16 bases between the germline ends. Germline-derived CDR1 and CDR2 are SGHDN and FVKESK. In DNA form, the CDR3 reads TGTGCCAGCAGCCAACTTAGGGGCTCACTTGACAATGAGCAGTTCTTC. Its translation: CASSQLRGSLDNEQFF.

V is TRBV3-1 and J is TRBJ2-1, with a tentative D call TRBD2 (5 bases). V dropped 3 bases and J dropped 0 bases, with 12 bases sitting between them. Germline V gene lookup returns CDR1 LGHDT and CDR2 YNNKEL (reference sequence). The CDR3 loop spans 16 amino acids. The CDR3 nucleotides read TGTGCCAGCAGCCACGGACTGTCGAGCTCCTACAATGAGCAGTTCTTC. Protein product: CASSHGLSSSYNEQFF.

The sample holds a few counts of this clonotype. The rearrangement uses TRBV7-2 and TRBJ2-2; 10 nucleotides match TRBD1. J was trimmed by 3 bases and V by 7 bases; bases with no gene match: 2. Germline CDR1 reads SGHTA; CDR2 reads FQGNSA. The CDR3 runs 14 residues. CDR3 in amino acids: CASIDRGHTGELFF. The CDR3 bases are TGTGCCAGCATAGACAGGGGGCACACCGGGGAGCTGTTTTTT.

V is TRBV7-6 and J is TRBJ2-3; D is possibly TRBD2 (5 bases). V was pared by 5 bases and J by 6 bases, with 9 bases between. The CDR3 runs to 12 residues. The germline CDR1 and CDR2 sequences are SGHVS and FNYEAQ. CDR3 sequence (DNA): TGTGCCAGCAGCGATCGGAGGGATACGCAGTATTTT. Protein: CASSDRRDTQYF.

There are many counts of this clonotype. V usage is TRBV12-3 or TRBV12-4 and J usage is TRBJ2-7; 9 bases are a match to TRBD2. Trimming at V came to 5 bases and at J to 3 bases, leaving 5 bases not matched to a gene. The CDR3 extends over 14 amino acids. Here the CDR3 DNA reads TGTGCCAGCAGTGCCAGCGGGGGGTTCTACGAGCAGTACTTC. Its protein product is CASSASGGFYEQYF.

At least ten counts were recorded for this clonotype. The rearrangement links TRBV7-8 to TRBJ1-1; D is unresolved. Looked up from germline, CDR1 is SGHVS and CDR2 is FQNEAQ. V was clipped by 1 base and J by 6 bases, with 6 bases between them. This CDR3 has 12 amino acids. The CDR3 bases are TGTGCCAGCAGCTTAGATTCGGCTGAAGCTTTCTTT. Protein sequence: CASSLDSAEAFF.

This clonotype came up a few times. The CDR3 DNA sequence: TGTGCCAGCAGCCTCACGGGACAGGGGAAAGAGACCCAGTACTTC. Translation: CASSLTGQGKETQYF. The rearrangement links TRBV4-2 to TRBJ2-5; 10 positions agree with TRBD1. The CDR3 runs to 15 residues. The trim removed 4 bases at V and 3 bases at J, leaving 5 bases unmatched. Germline V lookup: CDR1 LGHNA, CDR2 YNFKEQ.